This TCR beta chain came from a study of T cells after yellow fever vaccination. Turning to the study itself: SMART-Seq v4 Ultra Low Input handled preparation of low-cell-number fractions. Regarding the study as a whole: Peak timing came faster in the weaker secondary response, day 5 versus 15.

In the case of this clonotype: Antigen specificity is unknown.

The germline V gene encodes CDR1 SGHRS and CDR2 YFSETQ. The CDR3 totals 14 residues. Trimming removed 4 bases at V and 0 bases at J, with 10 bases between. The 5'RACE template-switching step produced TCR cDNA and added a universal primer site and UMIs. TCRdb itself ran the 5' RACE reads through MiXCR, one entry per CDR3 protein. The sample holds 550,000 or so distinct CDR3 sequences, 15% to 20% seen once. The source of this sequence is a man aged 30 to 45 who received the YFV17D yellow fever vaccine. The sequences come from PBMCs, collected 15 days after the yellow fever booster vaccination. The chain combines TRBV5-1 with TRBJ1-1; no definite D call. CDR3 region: CASSTPGVNTEAFF. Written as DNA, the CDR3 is TGCGCCAGCAGCACCCCGGGAGTGAACACTGAAGCTTTCTTT.